The clone carrying this T cell receptor (beta chain) was detected many times. Antigen specificity is unknown. These data originate in a study of early T cells in non-severe SARS-CoV-2 infection. Whole-study context: Chains stayed unpaired after sequencing of bulk RNA from unsorted whole blood. Study observations and caveats: In VDJdb matching, anti-spike CD8 responses were favored while private and CD4 specificities went missing.

The CDR3 loop spans 16 amino acids. V lost 5 bases to trimming and J lost 4 bases, with 18 bases between them. Germline loops: CDR1 MDHEN, CDR2 SYDVKM. Attachment of unique molecular identifiers to individual cDNA molecules was performed. TCRdb reprocessed the 5' RACE reads via MiXCR and lists one record per CDR3 protein. The sample lists tens of thousands of distinct CDR3 sequences, more than 12% occurring once. The TCR sequence derives from an adult who was a healthcare worker with PCR-confirmed SARS-CoV-2 infection or an uninfected control (not recorded which). The source material was whole blood, sampled at baseline. This rearrangement joins TRBV28 to TRBJ2-1; perhaps TRBD2 as D (6 bases). CDR3 loop: CASSPLAGTLYNEQFF. The CDR3 DNA reads TGTGCCAGCAGTCCGCTGGCGGGAACCCTTTACAATGAGCAGTTCTTC.